These 6 T cell receptor beta chains were sequenced from one sample in a study of T cells in women clearing cervical HPV infection. Measured with immunoSEQ multiplex PCR; TCRdb has only the in-frame clones, and not every one. Its table records around 22,000 clones. The source material was blood buffy coat. The receptors stem from a woman aged 18 to 75 with a cervical HPV16 infection that either progressed to CIN3+ or cleared (not recorded which).

A note on this clone: The read terminates 3 residues before the CDR3 end, so the remaining end is supplied by the germline J gene. The V call is TRBV5-1, the J call TRBJ1-6; TRBD1 aligns across 11 bases. V shed 5 bases and J 7 bases; nucleotides not matched to a gene: 5. CDR3 size: 15 residues. Germline CDR1 SGHRS, CDR2 YFSETQ. CDR3 residues: CASRAGDRGNSPLHF. The CDR3 bases that were read are TGCGCCAGCAGAGCGGGGGACAGGGGGAATTCACCC.

As to this clone: The CDR3 goes on 3 residues after the read ends, and that part is filled in from the germline J gene. V is TRBV6-1 and J is TRBJ1-5, with a weak D call TRBD1 (6 bases). The CDR3 totals 14 residues. Germline V gene sequence: CDR1 MNHNS, CDR2 SASEGT. Trimming took off 5 bases at V and 6 bases at J, with 14 bases between the two ends. The CDR3 spells CASSQDRQSQPQHF. Incomplete CDR3 DNA: TGTGCCAGCAGTCAAGACAGGCAGAGTCAGCCC.

A note on this clone: The CDR3 goes on 3 residues after the read ends, and that part is filled in from the germline J gene. The rearrangement uses TRBV7-9 and TRBJ2-1; D is undetermined. CDR3 size: 14 residues. Germline V gives CDR1 SEHNR, CDR2 FQNEAQ (reference sequence). The ends were cut back, 0 bases at V and 4 bases at J, with 7 bases in the middle. The DNA read from the CDR3 is TGTGCCAGCAGCTTAGCGCATAGATACAATGAG. Protein: CASSLAHRYNE. The entire CDR3 protein is CASSLAHRYNEQFF.

Of note for this clone: The read ends 3 residues shy of where the CDR3 ends; the end is completed using the germline J gene. This sample also contains other DNA sequences that code for the same CDR3. V and J are TRBV5-1 and TRBJ2-3; D unresolved. Trimming pared 2 bases from V and 1 base from J, leaving 11 bases between. There are 15 residues in the CDR3. Germline V CDR1 and CDR2: SGHRS, YFSETQ. CDR3 bases read: TGCGCCAGCAGCTTAGAATCGGTTGGCACAGATACG. Translated: CASSLESVGTDT. The full CDR3 protein reads CASSLESVGTDTQYF.

CDR3 residues: CASSYQAQETQYF. The sequenced CDR3 bases are TGTGCCAGCAGTTACCAAGCACAAGAGACC. The chain recombines TRBV7-7 with TRBJ2-5, with D uncertain. The CDR3 end falls 3 residues outside the read, so it is completed with the germline J gene. This CDR3 comprises 13 residues. V shed 6 bases and J shed 2 bases, with 10 bases lying between them. Germline CDR1 is SSHAT and CDR2 is FNYEAQ (reference sequence).

As concerns this clone: One end of the junction does not line up with germline, which may come from a read error. The CDR3 is cut off 3 residues early in the read; its end comes from the germline J gene. The rearrangement links TRBV7-3 to TRBJ2-7; D may be TRBD2 (6 bases). The CDR3 runs 16 residues. Germline loops: CDR1 SGHTA, CDR2 FQGTGA. CDR3 sequence reads: CASSPRVSGSSDEQYF. The DNA read from the CDR3 is TGTGCCAGCAGCCCCCGAGTTAGCGGTTCCTCCGACGAG.